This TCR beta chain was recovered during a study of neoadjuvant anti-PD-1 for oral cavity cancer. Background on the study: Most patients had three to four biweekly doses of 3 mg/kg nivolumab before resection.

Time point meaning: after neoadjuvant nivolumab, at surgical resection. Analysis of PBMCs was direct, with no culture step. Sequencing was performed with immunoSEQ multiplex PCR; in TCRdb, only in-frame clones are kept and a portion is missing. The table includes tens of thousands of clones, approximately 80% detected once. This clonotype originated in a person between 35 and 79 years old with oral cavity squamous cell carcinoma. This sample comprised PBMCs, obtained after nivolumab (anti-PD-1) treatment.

The CDR3 region has the DNA TGTGCCTGGAGCTGGGTAGCGGGAGGGAACGGGGAGCTGTTTTTT. Amino acids: CAWSWVAGGNGELFF. V usage is TRBV30 and J usage is TRBJ2-2, with 11 bases fitting TRBD2. Germline lookup yields CDR1 GTSNPN and CDR2 SVGIG (reference sequence). Losses at the gene ends were 3 bases for V and 7 bases for J; bases not matched to a gene: 7. This CDR3 comprises 15 residues.